Listed here is a single T cell receptor (beta chain). The junction shows a germline mismatch at one end, possibly a read error. This sample stems from a study of blood T cell repertoires in COVID-19. Overall study: COVID-19 samples from acute and convalescent phases originated in the United States, Italy and Spain. From T cells, B-cell-depleted T cells, or PBMCs came the material, which was cDNA or gDNA.

Authors' analysis steps: Amplification of reference gene primers provided the estimated nucleated cell counts. Sequenced by immunoSEQ multiplex PCR; TCRdb stores in-frame clones only, minus some. The DNA was the basis for D and trimming; V, J and clone size are from that table. The profile shows 200,000 to 250,000 clones, about 89% of them singletons. The CDR3 runs 12 residues. Germline V gives CDR1 SGHAT, CDR2 FQNNGV. The rearrangement uses TRBV11-2 and TRBJ1-2, with 9 bases matching TRBD1. This receptor was taken from a woman aged 60-75 years who had recovered from COVID-19. Sequencing used peripheral blood. This CDR3 is CASRSGTGKPTF. The CDR3 DNA is TGTGCCAGCAGGTCCGGGACAGGGAAGCCTACATTC. The variable domain in full, completed from reference TRBV11-2 and TRBJ1-2, reads EAGVAQSPRYKIIEKRQSVAFWCNPISGHATLYWYQQILGQGPKLLIQFQNNGVVDDSQLPKDRFSAERLKGVDSTLKIQPAKLEDSAVYLCASRSGTGKPTFGSGTRLTVV.